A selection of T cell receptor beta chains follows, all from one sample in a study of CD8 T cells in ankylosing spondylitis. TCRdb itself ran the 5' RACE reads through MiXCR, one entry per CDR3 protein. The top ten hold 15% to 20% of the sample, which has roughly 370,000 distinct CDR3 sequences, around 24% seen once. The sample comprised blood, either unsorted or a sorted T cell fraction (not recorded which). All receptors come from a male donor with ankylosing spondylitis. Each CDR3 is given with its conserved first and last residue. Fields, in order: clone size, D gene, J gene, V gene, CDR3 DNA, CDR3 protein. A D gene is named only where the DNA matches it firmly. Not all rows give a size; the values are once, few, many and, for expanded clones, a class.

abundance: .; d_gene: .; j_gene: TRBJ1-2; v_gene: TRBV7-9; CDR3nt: TGTGCCAGCAGCCCCCCTGAGGGATCCAACTATGGCTACACCTTC; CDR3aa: CASSPPEGSNYGYTF
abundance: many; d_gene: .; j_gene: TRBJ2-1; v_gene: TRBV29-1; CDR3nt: TGCAGCGTTGAAGATGGGCAGGGAGACAATGAGCAGTTCTTC; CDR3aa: CSVEDGQGDNEQFF
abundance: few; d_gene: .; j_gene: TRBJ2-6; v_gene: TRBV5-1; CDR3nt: TGCGCCAGCAGCTTGGATGTATCTGGGGCCAACGTCCTGACTTTC; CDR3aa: CASSLDVSGANVLTF
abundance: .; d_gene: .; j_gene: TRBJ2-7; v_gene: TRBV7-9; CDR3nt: TGTGCCAGCAGCTTAGCGGCTAGCAGCTACGAGCAGTACTTC; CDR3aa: CASSLAASSYEQYF
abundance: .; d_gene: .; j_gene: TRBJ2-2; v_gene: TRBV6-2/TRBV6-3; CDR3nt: TGTGCCAGCCAGCGGAACACCGGGGAGCTGTTTTTT; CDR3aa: CASQRNTGELFF
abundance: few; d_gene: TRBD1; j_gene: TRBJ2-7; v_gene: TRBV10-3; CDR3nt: TGTGCCATCAGGGAACCGGGACAGGGATTTGGCGAGCAGTACTTC; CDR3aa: CAIREPGQGFGEQYF
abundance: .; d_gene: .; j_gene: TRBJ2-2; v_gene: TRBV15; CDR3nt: TGTGCCACCAGCACGGGTTACACCGGGGAGCTGTTTTTT; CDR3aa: CATSTGYTGELFF
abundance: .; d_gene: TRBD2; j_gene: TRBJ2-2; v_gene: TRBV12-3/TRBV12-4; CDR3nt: TGTGCCAGCAGTTCCGCGGGAGGGCCCTCCGGGGAGCTGTTTTTT; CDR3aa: CASSSAGGPSGELFF
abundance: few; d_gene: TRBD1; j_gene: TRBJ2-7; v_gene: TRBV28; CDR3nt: TGTGCCAGCAGGGGGACAGGGTCTGCCTACGAGCAGTACTTC; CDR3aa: CASRGTGSAYEQYF
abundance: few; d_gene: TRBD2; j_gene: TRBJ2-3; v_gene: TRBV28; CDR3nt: TGTGCCAGCAGTCCGGGAGGGCAGGGCCCACAGATAATGCAGTATTTT; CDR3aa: CASSPGGQGPQIMQYF
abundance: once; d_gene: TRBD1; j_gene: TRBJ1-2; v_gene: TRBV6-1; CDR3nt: TGTGCCAGCAGTGGATCCGGGACAGAATATGGCTACACCTTC; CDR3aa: CASSGSGTEYGYTF
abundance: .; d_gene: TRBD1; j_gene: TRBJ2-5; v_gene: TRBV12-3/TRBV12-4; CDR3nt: TGTGCCAGCAGTTTAGTGAGGGGGCGGCAAGAGACCCAGTACTTC; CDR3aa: CASSLVRGRQETQYF
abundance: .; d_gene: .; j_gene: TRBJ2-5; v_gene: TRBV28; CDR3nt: TGTGCCAGCACCATTCGGCGGACGCAAGAGACCCAGTACTTC; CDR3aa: CASTIRRTQETQYF
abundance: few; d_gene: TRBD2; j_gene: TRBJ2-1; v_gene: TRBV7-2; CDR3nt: TGTGCCAGCAGCTTGAGGACTAGCGGATACAATGAGCAGTTCTTC; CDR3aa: CASSLRTSGYNEQFF
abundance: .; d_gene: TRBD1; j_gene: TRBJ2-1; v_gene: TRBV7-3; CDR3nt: TGTGCCAGCAGCTTGACAGGGGGCTCCTACAGACAGGATGAGCAGTTCTTC; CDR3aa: CASSLTGGSYRQDEQFF
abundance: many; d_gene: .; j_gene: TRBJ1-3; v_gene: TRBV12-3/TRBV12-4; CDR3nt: TGTGCCAGCAGCCCGCTACAGGGTTTTGGAAACACCATATATTTT; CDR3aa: CASSPLQGFGNTIYF